This TCR beta chain originates from a study of blood T cell repertoires in COVID-19. Study information: The United States, Italy and Spain provided the acute and convalescent COVID-19 samples. Sources were T cells, B-cell-depleted T cells, or PBMCs; the material itself was cDNA or gDNA.

Study processing details: Nucleated cell counts were estimated from reference gene primer amplification. Clones were sequenced by immunoSEQ multiplex PCR, and TCRdb holds only the in-frame ones, with some missing. That table is the source of V, J and clone size, and D and trimming were worked out from the DNA. The sample holds 300,000 to 400,000 clones, 70% to 90% seen once. The CDR3 is 12 amino acids. V was shortened by 1 base and J by 8 bases, with 8 bases between the two germline ends. The germline V gene has CDR1 SEHNR and CDR2 FQNEAQ (reference sequence). Enrolment of Seattle patients took place during active infection, and they were followed longitudinally.

Specimen: peripheral blood. This chain joins TRBV7-9 and TRBJ1-2; unclear D gene. The receptor's source is a woman aged 55-69 years with COVID-19, enrolled during active disease. The CDR3 DNA reads as TGTGCCAGCAGCTTAGAATATAGCGGCTACACCTTC. Translating gives CASSLEYSGYTF.